This is a list of T cell receptor beta chains from one sample in a study of regulatory T cells in long-lasting Graves disease. Using its own MiXCR run on the multiplex PCR reads, TCRdb lists one record per CDR3 protein. The sample has 400,000 or so distinct CDR3 sequences, around a quarter seen once. This material consisted of peripheral blood mononuclear cells (PBMCs), taken when the disease was refractory, from a patient treated with antithyroid drugs. Source of these receptors: a female donor with Graves disease. The CDR3 runs from the conserved cysteine through the conserved F or W. The D gene is left open where the match is weak.

V gene	J gene	D gene	CDR3 protein
TRBV29-1	TRBJ2-2	TRBD1	CSAVTGGTGELFF
TRBV6-1	TRBJ1-6	TRBD1	CASSARTGGNSPLHF
TRBV20-1	TRBJ2-2	TRBD1	CSAGSGTDTGELFF
TRBV6-1	TRBJ1-1	.	CASSEDRARNTEAFF
TRBV12-3/TRBV12-4	TRBJ2-5	.	CASSPDIRGLLLPYF
TRBV20-1	TRBJ2-4	TRBD2	CSARALAGGVAKNIQYF
TRBV28	TRBJ2-1	TRBD2	CASSRTSGGIYEQFF
TRBV5-1	TRBJ1-5	.	CASSLYSNQPQHF
TRBV12-3/TRBV12-4	TRBJ1-4	TRBD1	CASSRGTGDEKLFF
TRBV29-1	TRBJ2-5	.	CSVEDLGLAETQYF
TRBV20-1	TRBJ2-7	TRBD2	CSASPGTSGFPSYEQYF
TRBV5-1	TRBJ1-1	.	CASSLVGYTNTEAFF
TRBV6-1	TRBJ1-1	.	CASRSGGTGNTEAFF
TRBV29-1	TRBJ2-5	.	CSVEVQQETQYF
TRBV19	TRBJ1-5	TRBD1	CASSNPDRAQHF
TRBV12-3/TRBV12-4	TRBJ2-1	.	CASSHYYNEQFF
TRBV20-1	TRBJ2-1	.	CSARVATRGLNEQFF
TRBV2	TRBJ1-4	TRBD1	CASSEQGAIEKLFF
TRBV18	TRBJ1-1	.	CASSPRESLVNTEAFF
TRBV6-1	TRBJ2-4	TRBD1	CASRTTGVLENIQYF
TRBV7-2	TRBJ1-1	.	CASSFPGVTEAFF
TRBV7-9	TRBJ1-1	TRBD1	CASSHARTRGGTEAFF
TRBV6-4	TRBJ2-7	.	CASSDSRWRASWPSSYEQYF
TRBV19	TRBJ1-2	TRBD1	CASTGMAGGLSGNYGYTF
TRBV6-1	TRBJ1-1	TRBD1	CASSRGRQGRETEAFF
TRBV5-6	TRBJ1-1	.	CASSLGAGKAFF
TRBV7-9	TRBJ1-1	.	CASSLSGRYTEAFF
TRBV5-5	TRBJ2-7	.	CASSLSGQLYEQYF
TRBV11-2	TRBJ2-7	.	CASSIYRGKNLYEQYF
TRBV27	TRBJ2-3	TRBD2	CASSGERRESTDTQYF
TRBV29-1	TRBJ2-2	TRBD1	CSARYGTGDTGELFF
TRBV24-1	TRBJ1-4	.	CATNAGGNEKLFF
TRBV28	TRBJ2-5	TRBD1	CASSLAGTGGVETQYF
TRBV2	TRBJ2-3	.	CARGSRVSDTQYF
TRBV28	TRBJ1-2	.	CASFTVGGYTF
TRBV7-9	TRBJ2-5	TRBD2	CASSHSGVAGGETQYF
TRBV29-1	TRBJ2-7	TRBD1	CSVGEARGLSYEQYF
TRBV7-2	TRBJ2-7	TRBD2	CASSLAGGSSYEQYF
TRBV5-1	TRBJ1-1	TRBD1	CASSLDRGSGEAFF
TRBV19	TRBJ2-7	TRBD2	CASSILAGNYEQYF
TRBV6-2/TRBV6-3	TRBJ2-7	.	CASSLMPQGVGTYEQYF
TRBV5-1	TRBJ1-1	.	CASSPLGTYMNTEAFF
TRBV15	TRBJ1-4	.	CATSFPRRAQNEKLFF
TRBV20-1	TRBJ2-5	TRBD1	CSASTGGQETQYF
TRBV30	TRBJ1-2	.	CAWSVTGFRGYTF
TRBV7-8	TRBJ2-7	TRBD2	CASSLVAGGGYEQYF
TRBV5-1	TRBJ1-4	.	CASSTQGGNEKLFF
TRBV6-1	TRBJ2-7	.	CASNEGHEQYF
TRBV10-2	TRBJ2-7	.	CASSPFGSGQGEQYF
TRBV28	TRBJ2-7	.	CASRVRATPYEQYF
TRBV20-1	TRBJ1-1	.	CSARDRMNTEAFF
TRBV24-1	TRBJ1-5	.	CATSDRGQSDNQPQHF
TRBV27	TRBJ1-1	.	CASGFGGGTEAFF
TRBV11-2	TRBJ1-6	.	CASSPITGGGNSPLHF
TRBV24-1	TRBJ2-1	TRBD2	CATSDRTSGNEQFF
TRBV20-1	TRBJ1-2	.	CSAWDTNTYGYTF
TRBV12-3/TRBV12-4	TRBJ1-1	TRBD1	CASSSTDRAYTEAFF
TRBV7-3	TRBJ1-1	TRBD1	CASSLGTAPNTEAFF